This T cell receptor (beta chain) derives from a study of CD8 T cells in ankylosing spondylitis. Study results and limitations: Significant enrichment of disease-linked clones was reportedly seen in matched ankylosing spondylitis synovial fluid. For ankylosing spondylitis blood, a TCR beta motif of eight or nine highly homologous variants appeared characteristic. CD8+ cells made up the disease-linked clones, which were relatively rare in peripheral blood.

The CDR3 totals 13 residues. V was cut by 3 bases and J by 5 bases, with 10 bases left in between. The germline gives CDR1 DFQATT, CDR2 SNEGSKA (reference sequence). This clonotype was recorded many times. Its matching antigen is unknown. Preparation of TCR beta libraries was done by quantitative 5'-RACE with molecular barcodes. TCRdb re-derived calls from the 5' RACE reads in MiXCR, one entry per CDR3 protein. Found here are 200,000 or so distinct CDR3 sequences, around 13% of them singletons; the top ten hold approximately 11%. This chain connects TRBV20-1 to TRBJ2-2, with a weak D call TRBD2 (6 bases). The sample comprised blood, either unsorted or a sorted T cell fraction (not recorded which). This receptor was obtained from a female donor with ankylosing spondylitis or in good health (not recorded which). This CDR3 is CSASGSQTGELFF. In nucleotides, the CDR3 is TGCAGTGCTAGCGGGAGTCAGACCGGGGAGCTGTTTTTT.